The 25 T cell receptor beta chains below all came from one sample that was sequenced in a study of blood T cell repertoires in COVID-19. Sequencing was performed with immunoSEQ multiplex PCR; in TCRdb, only in-frame clones are kept and a portion is missing. The sample has under 60,000 clones; approximately 80% are singletons. Sequenced sample: peripheral blood. The receptors were gathered from a human donor with active or convalescent COVID-19. The donor label of this sample is uncertain.

The chain carries TRBV11-2 and TRBJ1-2; perhaps TRBD1 as D (6 bases). The CDR3 is 13 amino acids. Germline CDR1 and CDR2: SGHAT and FQNNGV. The V and J ends lost 7 bases and 5 bases respectively, with 14 bases between them. CDR3 sequence (DNA): TGTGCCAGCAACCAGGGGTGGGGATATGGCTACACCTTC. Residues: CASNQGWGYGYTF.

The DNA for the CDR3 is TGTGCCTGGAGGTTGTGGAGACAGACTGGAAACACCATATATTTT. It is translated as CAWRLWRQTGNTIYF. The chain links TRBV30 to TRBJ1-3; tentative D call: TRBD1 (5 bases). CDR1 is GTSNPN and CDR2 is SVGIG in the germline V gene (reference sequence). V shed 3 bases and J shed 2 bases, with 14 bases lying between them. This CDR3 comprises 15 residues.

The V call is TRBV5-4, the J call TRBJ2-7; 8 bases fit TRBD2. The CDR3 extends over 15 amino acids. Looked up from germline, CDR1 is SGHNT and CDR2 is YYREEE (reference sequence). The V and J ends lost 4 bases and 4 bases, in that order; junction bases with no gene match: 10. In DNA, the CDR3 is TGTGCCAGCAGCCGTAAAGCGGGAGTAGGGTACGAGCAGTACTTC. It is translated as CASSRKAGVGYEQYF.

The gene calls are TRBV30 and TRBJ2-7, with 8 bases fitting TRBD2. The ends lost 4 bases at V and 0 bases at J; junction bases unmatched: 5. The germline V gene encodes CDR1 GTSNPN and CDR2 SVGIG (reference sequence). CDR3 length: 14 residues. CDR3 DNA sequence: TGTGCCTGGATACCTCGGGAGGGCTCCTACGAGCAGTACTTC. Encoded protein: CAWIPREGSYEQYF.

The V and J genes are TRBV27 and TRBJ2-2; D is possibly TRBD1 (5 bases). Germline loops: CDR1 MNHEY, CDR2 SMNVEV (reference sequence). The CDR3 contains 15 residues. The V end lost 3 bases, the J end lost 4 bases, and 12 bases lay between the germline ends. CDR3 bases: TGTGCCAGCAGTTTTTCCCTCCAGGGCACCGGGGAGCTGTTTTTT. This translates into CASSFSLQGTGELFF.

The J gene is TRBJ2-2, the V gene TRBV27, with 15 positions matching TRBD2. This CDR3 spans 19 amino acids. Unmatched junction bases numbered 7, after V lost 3 bases and J lost 2 bases. Germline V gene data show CDR1 as MNHEY and CDR2 as SMNVEV (reference sequence). As DNA, the CDR3 is TGTGCCAGCAGTTTGGGACTAGCGGGAGGCCCCCCCAACACCGGGGAGCTGTTTTTT. Protein product: CASSLGLAGGPPNTGELFF.

The V and J genes are TRBV11-3 and TRBJ2-7, with TRBD2 as a possible D gene (5 bases). V gave up 6 bases and J gave up 3 bases, with 9 bases separating them. The CDR3 runs to 12 residues. Germline lookup yields CDR1 SGHNT and CDR2 YENEEA. The CDR3: CASREDGYEQYF. CDR3 bases: TGTGCCAGCAGGGAGGACGGCTACGAGCAGTACTTC.

The J gene is TRBJ1-1, the V gene TRBV7-2, with D possibly being TRBD1 (5 bases). Germline V gene lookup returns CDR1 SGHTA and CDR2 FQGNSA. The CDR3 is 15 amino acids. Trimming pared 6 bases from V and 5 bases from J, leaving 19 bases between. CDR3: CASRGRAGSETEAFF. CDR3 bases: TGTGCCAGCAGGGGTCGGGCAGGGTCGGAAACTGAAGCTTTCTTT.

The chain is built from TRBV3-1 (or the pseudogene TRBV3-2) and TRBJ2-7, with 11 bases fitting TRBD1. With 5 bases clipped from V and 6 bases from J, the junction kept 9 bases outside the gene matches. CDR1 and CDR2 from the germline V gene are LGHDT and YNNKEL (reference sequence). The CDR3 loop spans 15 amino acids. The CDR3 spells CASSSPGTGGGEQYF. In DNA form, the CDR3 reads TGTGCCAGCAGCTCGCCCGGGACAGGGGGAGGCGAGCAGTACTTC.

The V gene is TRBV28, the J gene TRBJ2-7, with 9 bases aligning to TRBD2. CDR1 and CDR2 (germline): MDHEN, SYDVKM. The CDR3 has 15 amino acids. The V segment lost 3 bases and the J segment 3 bases; nucleotides outside the gene matches: 6. The CDR3 region is CASSFSGGRGYEQYF. The DNA for the CDR3 is TGTGCCAGCAGTTTTTCTGGCGGGAGGGGCTACGAGCAGTACTTC.

The CDR3, as DNA: TGTGCCAGCAGTAAGAAGAGAAACACTGAAGCTTTCTTT. Protein product: CASSKKRNTEAFF. The V and J genes are TRBV2 and TRBJ1-1; D not certain. The CDR3 contains 13 residues. The germline gives CDR1 SNHLY, CDR2 FYNNEI. Trimming took 5 bases from V and 2 from J, leaving 9 bases between them.

This clone was seen a few times. This rearrangement joins TRBV6-1 to TRBJ1-4; TRBD1 agrees at 8 bases. CDR1 and CDR2 from the germline V gene are MNHNS and SASEGT. This CDR3 has 17 amino acids. V was pared by 2 bases and J by 4 bases, with 9 bases of the junction left unmatched. CDR3 in amino acids: CASSELVYRGFNEKLFF. CDR3 in DNA: TGTGCCAGCAGTGAACTAGTCTACAGGGGGTTTAATGAAAAACTGTTTTTT.

The V call is TRBV7-9, the J call TRBJ2-5, with D possibly being TRBD1 (5 bases). V shed 5 bases and J shed 3 bases, with 13 bases lying between them. Germline-derived CDR1 and CDR2 are SEHNR and FQNEAQ (reference sequence). CDR3 length: 14 amino acids. The CDR3 nucleotides are TGTGCCAGCAGCGCAGGGTTGGGGAAAGAGACCCAGTACTTC. Translating gives CASSAGLGKETQYF.

This chain joins TRBV9 and TRBJ2-1; 11 nucleotides agree with TRBD2. Unmatched junction bases numbered 13, after V lost 4 bases and J lost 4 bases. The CDR3 spans 18 residues. Germline CDR1 SGDLS, CDR2 YYNGEE. CDR3 nucleotides: TGTGCCAGCAGCCCCCCCAGTCCGCGACTAGCGGGGTACAATGAGCAGTTCTTC. This gives the protein CASSPPSPRLAGYNEQFF.

V and J are TRBV3-1 (or the pseudogene TRBV3-2) and TRBJ2-1; 8 nucleotides match TRBD2. From germline, CDR1 is LGHDT and CDR2 YNNKEL (reference sequence). There are 13 residues in the CDR3. J gave up 8 bases and V 6 bases, and 6 bases lay outside the gene matches. The DNA for the CDR3 is TGTGCCAGCAGACTCAGCGGGAGCGATGAGCAGTTCTTC. It yields the protein CASRLSGSDEQFF.

The chain links TRBV10-3 to TRBJ2-3; 7 bases align to TRBD1. J lost 2 bases, V lost 3 bases, and 2 bases had no gene match. This CDR3 has 14 amino acids. Germline values: CDR1 ENHRY, CDR2 SYGVKD. CDR3 in DNA: TGTGCCATCAGTGATCAGGGGGTCACAGATACGCAGTATTTT. Its translation: CAISDQGVTDTQYF.

This clone was seen ten or more times. This sequence joins TRBV3-1 (or the pseudogene TRBV3-2) and TRBJ2-7, with 8 bases lining up with TRBD2. The V and J ends lost 3 bases and 6 bases, in that order; junction bases with no gene match: 10. Germline lookup yields CDR1 LGHDT and CDR2 YNNKEL (reference sequence). This CDR3 region has 15 residues. CDR3 bases: TGTGCCAGCAGCCAGGCCGGGACTAGAGAGGGCGAGCAGTACTTC. This codes for CASSQAGTREGEQYF.

The table lists this clone with a few counts. The chain links TRBV7-2 to TRBJ2-7, with 7 bases fitting TRBD2. Germline trimming cut 4 bases from V and 3 bases from J; bases unmatched to any gene: 15. The germline gives CDR1 SGHTA, CDR2 FQGNSA. This CDR3 is 17 amino acids long. The CDR3 loop reads CASSSAGELQRNYEQYF. CDR3 sequence (DNA): TGTGCCAGCAGCTCCGCGGGGGAACTCCAGCGGAACTACGAGCAGTACTTC.

V usage is TRBV29-1 and J usage is TRBJ2-3; 11 nucleotides match TRBD2. V trimming: 6 bases; J trimming: 6 bases; junction bases outside the gene matches: 11. The CDR3 contains 15 residues. Per the germline V gene, CDR1 is SQVTM and CDR2 is ANQGSEA. CDR3 region: CSVFGLAGGGDTQYF. The CDR3 nucleotides read TGCAGCGTATTTGGGCTAGCGGGAGGAGGGGATACGCAGTATTTT.

This clone occurred many times. The V gene is TRBV30, the J gene TRBJ1-5; D call uncertain. V was cut by 1 base and J by 1 base, with 5 bases left in between. CDR1 and CDR2 (germline): GTSNPN, SVGIG (reference sequence). CDR3 length: 13 amino acids. CDR3 sequence reads: CAWSARSNQPQHF. The DNA of the CDR3 is TGTGCCTGGAGTGCGCGGAGCAATCAGCCCCAGCATTTT.

V is TRBV12-3 or TRBV12-4 and J is TRBJ1-2; weak D call: TRBD1 (5 bases). The V end was cut by 5 bases, the J end by 1 base, with 8 bases between. The CDR3 has 13 residues. The CDR3, as DNA: TGTGCCAGCAGTCCCGGACATAACTATGGCTACACCTTC. This sequence encodes CASSPGHNYGYTF.

This chain connects TRBV6-2 or TRBV6-3 to TRBJ2-2, with D possibly TRBD1 on 6 matching bases. This CDR3 contains 15 residues. Trimming pared 9 bases from V and 4 bases from J, leaving 18 bases between. The germline CDR1 and CDR2 sequences are MNHEY and SVGEGT. The CDR3 DNA is TGTGCCAGTAGCGTCGAATACAGGGTCACCGGGGAGCTGTTTTTT. Amino acids: CASSVEYRVTGELFF.

This chain connects TRBV5-1 to TRBJ2-7; 13 bases map to TRBD2. CDR3 length equals 15 residues. V lost 4 bases and J lost 4; bases outside the gene matches: 5. Germline V gene sequence: CDR1 SGHRS, CDR2 YFSETQ. CDR3 bases: TGCGCCAGCAGCCCTCGGACTAGCGGGAGTTACGAGCAGTACTTC. Translation gives CASSPRTSGSYEQYF.

CDR3 sequence reads: CAISGTSGEDEQFF. DNA for the CDR3: TGTGCCATCAGTGGGACTAGCGGGGAGGATGAGCAGTTCTTC. The chain links TRBV10-3 to TRBJ2-1; 12 positions match TRBD2. Trimming cost V 4 bases and J 8 bases; bases outside gene matches: 3. The CDR3 length is 14 residues. Per the germline V gene, CDR1 is ENHRY and CDR2 is SYGVKD.

This clone has a handful of counts. This chain joins TRBV5-1 and TRBJ2-2, with 7 bases aligning to TRBD1. The V gene end was trimmed by 4 bases and the J gene end by 6 bases; junction bases not matched to a gene: 6. From germline, CDR1 is SGHRS and CDR2 YFSETQ. The CDR3 contains 14 residues. CDR3 region: CASSVFDRAGELFF. In DNA, the CDR3 is TGCGCCAGCAGCGTCTTCGACAGGGCCGGGGAGCTGTTTTTT. The variable domain in full, completed from reference TRBV5-1 and TRBJ2-2, reads KAGVTQTPRYLIKTRGQQVTLSCSPISGHRSVSWYQQTPGQGLQFLFEYFSETQRNKGNFPGRFSGRQFSNSRSEMNVSTLELGDSALYLCASSVFDRAGELFFGEGSRLTVL.